These 14 T cell receptor beta chains were sequenced from one sample in a study of blood T cell repertoires in COVID-19. Using immunoSEQ multiplex PCR, the repertoire was profiled, and TCRdb retains in-frame clones only, with some absent. The sample contains tens of thousands of clones, approximately 76% of which appear only once. Sequenced input: peripheral blood. These receptor sequences come from a man aged 65-85 years with active or convalescent COVID-19.

This sequence joins TRBV13 and TRBJ1-1; 8 bases are a match to TRBD1. Per the germline V gene, CDR1 is PRHDT and CDR2 is FYEKMQ (reference sequence). The CDR3 spans 15 residues. J was trimmed by 2 bases and V by 4 bases; bases with no gene match: 6. Here the CDR3 reads CASSSGQGRNTEAFF. CDR3 nucleotide sequence: TGTGCCAGCAGCTCCGGACAGGGACGTAACACTGAAGCTTTCTTT. Full variable domain (rest looked up from reference TRBV13 and TRBJ1-1): AAGVIQSPRHLIKEKRETATLKCYPIPRHDTVYWYQQGPGQDPQFLISFYEKMQSDKGSIPDRFSAQQFSDYHSELNMSSLELGDSALYFCASSSGQGRNTEAFFGQGTRLTVV.

The chain carries TRBV28 and TRBJ1-2; tentative D call: TRBD1 (6 bases). Germline assignment: CDR1 MDHEN and CDR2 SYDVKM. The CDR3 sequence is 14 residues long. The V end was cut by 6 bases, the J end by 2 bases, with 13 bases between. As DNA, the CDR3 is TGTGCCAGCAGCCGGACAGCCACAAACTATGGCTACACCTTC. This gives the protein CASSRTATNYGYTF.

This chain links TRBV4-1 with TRBJ2-1; 8 bases line up with TRBD2. J lost 4 bases, V lost 0 bases, and 8 bases had no gene match. The CDR3 totals 17 residues. Germline values: CDR1 MGHRA, CDR2 YSYEKL. The CDR3 DNA sequence: TGCGCCAGCAGCCAAGAGCCAGGCGGGGGGATTTACAATGAGCAGTTCTTC. Translated, it gives CASSQEPGGGIYNEQFF.

CDR3 in amino acids: CATSDSTGPSTDTQYF. In DNA, the CDR3 is TGTGCCACCAGTGATTCTACAGGGCCTAGCACAGATACGCAGTATTTT. The J gene is TRBJ2-3, the V gene TRBV24-1; tentative D call: TRBD1 (6 bases). This CDR3 spans 16 amino acids. Germline V gene sequence: CDR1 KGHDR, CDR2 SFDVKD. The germline V and J ends were trimmed by 2 bases and 0 bases, with 11 bases remaining between them.

This chain links TRBV6-1 with TRBJ2-3, with TRBD2 identical over 9 bases. V dropped 1 base and J dropped 7; count of bases not matched to a gene: 6. The CDR3 is 15 amino acids. Germline V gene lookup returns CDR1 MNHNS and CDR2 SASEGT. The CDR3 spells CASSEGLAGVNTQYF. In DNA form, the CDR3 reads TGTGCCAGCAGTGAAGGGTTAGCGGGGGTAAATACGCAGTATTTT.

V gene TRBV10-1 combines with J gene TRBJ2-7; D may be TRBD1 (5 bases). The germline V gene has CDR1 WNHNN and CDR2 SYGVQD (reference sequence). The V end was cut by 5 bases, the J end by 6 bases, with 17 bases between. The CDR3 extends over 14 amino acids. The CDR3 sequence is CASSPHSLGAEQYF. CDR3 DNA: TGCGCCAGCAGTCCTCACTCGTTAGGGGCCGAGCAGTACTTC.

The chain is built from TRBV29-1 and TRBJ1-1; 7 bases map to TRBD1. With 8 bases clipped from V and 2 bases from J, the junction kept 8 bases outside the gene matches. Germline CDR1 SQVTM, CDR2 ANQGSEA. This CDR3 comprises 13 residues. The CDR3 DNA sequence: TGCAGCAACTACGGACAGGTAAACACTGAAGCTTTCTTT. Translating it yields CSNYGQVNTEAFF.

The rearrangement links TRBV12-3 or TRBV12-4 to TRBJ2-7, with D perhaps matching TRBD1 (5 bases). The CDR3 loop spans 13 amino acids. The V and J ends lost 3 bases and 3 bases respectively, with 9 bases between them. DNA of the CDR3: TGTGCCAGCAGTTTGGAAGGGGACTACGAGCAGTACTTC. This codes for CASSLEGDYEQYF.

This chain links TRBV3-1 (or the pseudogene TRBV3-2) with TRBJ1-1; the D is unclear. V was trimmed by 0 bases and J by 5 bases, leaving 10 bases between them. Germline lookup yields CDR1 LGHDT and CDR2 YNNKEL (reference sequence). This CDR3 comprises 14 residues. The CDR3 DNA reads TGTGCCAGCAGCCAAGATCCGGGGTGGACTGAAGCTTTCTTT. Translated: CASSQDPGWTEAFF.

V is TRBV6-2 or TRBV6-3 and J is TRBJ1-1, with 8 bases identical to TRBD1. V lost 0 bases to trimming and J lost 5 bases; unmatched junction nucleotides: 5. The germline CDR1 and CDR2 sequences are MNHEY and SVGEGT. The CDR3 runs 15 residues. CDR3 nucleotide sequence: TGTGCCAGCAGTTACTCGGGACAGGCGTGGACTGAAGCTTTCTTT. Translation gives CASSYSGQAWTEAFF.

This chain joins TRBV7-6 and TRBJ2-5; D call uncertain. CDR1 and CDR2 (germline): SGHVS, FNYEAQ. V gave up 4 bases and J gave up 1 base, with 4 bases separating them. This CDR3 comprises 12 residues. CDR3 residues: CASSSRQETQYF. CDR3 bases: TGTGCCAGCAGCTCTCGCCAAGAGACCCAGTACTTC.

The chain is built from TRBV4-1 and TRBJ2-1; D not resolved. From germline, CDR1 is MGHRA and CDR2 YSYEKL. The CDR3 sequence is 16 residues long. V was pared by 0 bases and J by 0 bases, with 9 bases between. This CDR3 reads CASSQDLKSSYNEQFF. The CDR3 DNA reads as TGCGCCAGCAGCCAAGATCTTAAGAGCTCCTACAATGAGCAGTTCTTC.

This chain links TRBV10-1 with TRBJ2-7, with 10 nucleotides matching TRBD2. Germline V gene data show CDR1 as WNHNN and CDR2 as SYGVQD (reference sequence). With 4 bases clipped from V and 6 bases from J, the junction kept 6 bases outside the gene matches. This CDR3 spans 14 amino acids. The CDR3 DNA follows: TGCGCCAGCAGTGGAGCCAGCGGGGGGGGCGAGCAGTACTTC. It specifies CASSGASGGGEQYF.

V usage is TRBV18 and J usage is TRBJ2-3; 9 bases line up with TRBD1. Germline assignment: CDR1 KGHSH and CDR2 LQKENI. This CDR3 contains 15 residues. The junction had 7 bases not matched to a gene; V was cut back by 6 bases and J by 3 bases. The CDR3 sequence: CASSPTGGATDTQYF. In DNA, the CDR3 is TGTGCCAGCTCCCCAACAGGGGGCGCGACAGATACGCAGTATTTT.